Following are 11 T cell receptor beta chains from one sample sequenced in a study of Graves' ophthalmopathy and Graves' hyperthyroidism. Amplification targeted the TCR beta CDR3 regions, with RNA transcripts as the source material. The workflow started with a first-round RT-PCR run with HTBI primers and then moved on to a second-round multiplex PCR. TCRdb redid the calling of the multiplex PCR reads with MiXCR, one entry per CDR3 protein. The sample comprises around 1,200,000 distinct CDR3 sequences, roughly 35% of which are singletons, and more than 9.5% rests with the top ten. The sample taken for sequencing was peripheral blood or thyroid tissue (not recorded which). The receptors originated from an adult man with Graves' hyperthyroidism.

This clonotype showed up many times. CDR3 amino acids: CSAVRETQYF. CDR3 DNA: TGCAGTGCTGTTCGAGAGACCCAGTACTTC. The rearrangement links TRBV20-1 to TRBJ2-5; D not certain. The CDR3 consists of 10 residues. The ends were cut back, 5 bases at V and 4 bases at J, with 5 bases in the middle. In germline, CDR1 is DFQATT, CDR2 SNEGSKA (reference sequence).

This chain joins TRBV12-3 or TRBV12-4 and TRBJ2-7; possibly TRBD1 for D (6 bases). V lost 5 bases to trimming and J lost 4 bases, with 15 bases between them. The CDR3 has 14 amino acids. CDR3 sequence reads: CASSMTGFSYEQYF. The CDR3 nucleotides read TGTGCCAGCAGTATGACAGGATTCTCATACGAGCAGTACTTC.

The chain uses TRBV7-9 and TRBJ2-3; D might be TRBD2 (5 bases). V lost 3 bases and J 0 bases, leaving 16 bases between the germline ends. CDR3 length: 17 amino acids. Germline CDR1 reads SEHNR; CDR2 reads FQNEAQ (reference sequence). CDR3 nucleotide sequence: TGTGCCAGCAGCTTTGGAGGTGCAGGACCTAGCACAGATACGCAGTATTTT. Protein sequence: CASSFGGAGPSTDTQYF.

V is TRBV2 and J is TRBJ2-7; perhaps TRBD1 as D (6 bases). The V end was cut by 7 bases, the J end by 9 bases, with 16 bases between. The germline CDR1 and CDR2 sequences are SNHLY and FYNNEI. The CDR3 has 12 residues. In DNA, the CDR3 is TGTGCCAGCATGCCGGGACATCGCCTGCAGTACTTC. Its protein product is CASMPGHRLQYF.

There are many counts of this clonotype. The rearrangement uses TRBV20-1 and TRBJ2-7, with TRBD2 identical over 7 bases. V lost 5 bases to trimming and J lost 0 bases; unmatched junction nucleotides: 7. Germline-derived CDR1 and CDR2 are DFQATT and SNEGSKA (reference sequence). This CDR3 has 14 residues. The chain's CDR3 is CSARGAGYSYEQYF. The CDR3 DNA sequence: TGCAGTGCTCGTGGAGCGGGGTACTCCTACGAGCAGTACTTC.

This clonotype was picked up many times. This chain uses TRBV7-8 with TRBJ2-7; 8 nucleotides align to TRBD2. The CDR3 runs 15 residues. Looked up from germline, CDR1 is SGHVS and CDR2 is FQNEAQ. J gave up 6 bases and V 5 bases, and 12 bases lay outside the gene matches. The CDR3 region is CASSPGGWRIGEQYF. In DNA, the CDR3 is TGTGCCAGCAGCCCGGGGGGGTGGAGGATCGGCGAGCAGTACTTC.

The chain carries TRBV7-9 and TRBJ2-7; 12 bases match TRBD2. The germline gives CDR1 SEHNR, CDR2 FQNEAQ (reference sequence). Trimming took 5 bases from V and 13 from J; bases not matched to a gene: 9. This CDR3 comprises 13 residues. CDR3 in DNA: TGTGCCAGCAGCCTACGGACTAGCGGGGTGCATTACTTC. It codes for CASSLRTSGVHYF.

This chain uses TRBV14 with TRBJ1-1; a possible D gene is TRBD1 (5 bases). The CDR3 spans 14 residues. Germline loops: CDR1 SGHDN, CDR2 FVKESK. V shed 1 base and J shed 8 bases, with 14 bases lying between them. For the CDR3, the DNA is TGTGCCAGCAGCCAAGTGGTTTCCCAGGGAGAAGCTTTCTTT. Amino acids: CASSQVVSQGEAFF. The variable domain in full, completed from reference TRBV14 and TRBJ1-1, reads EAGVTQFPSHSVIEKGQTVTLRCDPISGHDNLYWYRRVMGKEIKFLLHFVKESKQDESGMPNNRFLAERTGGTYSTLKVQPAELEDSGVYFCASSQVVSQGEAFFGQGTRLTVV.

The rearrangement links TRBV12-3 or TRBV12-4 to TRBJ2-2, with D tentatively TRBD1 (5 bases). V lost 7 bases to trimming and J lost 5 bases, with 11 bases between them. The CDR3 has 13 residues. The CDR3 nucleotides are TGTGCCAGCAAACCGGCAGGGACCGGGGAGCTGTTTTTT. Protein sequence: CASKPAGTGELFF.

The chain combines TRBV7-6 with TRBJ2-1; 8 positions agree with TRBD1. This CDR3 has 13 amino acids. The germline V gene encodes CDR1 SGHVS and CDR2 FNYEAQ. V gave up 5 bases and J gave up 7 bases; unmatched junction bases: 4. The CDR3 region has the DNA TGTGCCAGCAGCCCTGGACAGGGAAATGAGCAGTTCTTC. Translation: CASSPGQGNEQFF. Combining the CDR3 with reference TRBV7-6 and TRBJ2-1 gives the whole variable domain GAGVSQSPRYKVTKRGQDVALRCDPISGHVSLYWYRQALGQGPEFLTYFNYEAQQDKSGLPNDRFSAERPEGSISTLTIQRTEQRDSAMYRCASSPGQGNEQFFGPGTRLTVL.

This clonotype was seen at least ten times. The V call is TRBV4-2, the J call TRBJ1-2; D ambiguous. The CDR3 has 14 residues. V was cut by 1 base and J by 5 bases, with 11 bases left in between. Germline-derived CDR1 and CDR2 are LGHNA and YNFKEQ. The CDR3 sequence is CASSQVVSSYGYTF. DNA for the CDR3: TGTGCCAGCAGCCAAGTGGTGTCTTCTTATGGCTACACCTTC.